The 18 T cell receptor beta chains reported below all come from one sample, sequenced in a study of PD-1 blockade in classical Hodgkin lymphoma. Assay: immunoSEQ multiplex PCR; the TCRdb copy retains only in-frame clones and omits some. Here the sample spans about 94,000 clones, about 92% being singletons. As for time point: cycle 4 day 1 (C4D1), after 6 weeks of nivolumab. All the patients suffered relapse after autologous stem cell transplantation, and brentuximab vedotin exposure differed. The sample here was peripheral blood mononuclear cells (PBMCs), taken before the fourth cycle of nivolumab. Every receptor here comes from a human donor with classical Hodgkin lymphoma.

CDR3 DNA: TGCGCCAGCAGCCCGCCCCTAGGGGGCCGCAATCAGCCCCAGCATTTT. This encodes CASSPPLGGRNQPQHF. The genes are TRBV4-1 and TRBJ1-5, with 7 bases that match TRBD1. The V and J ends lost 4 bases and 2 bases, in that order; junction bases with no gene match: 8. Germline lookup yields CDR1 MGHRA and CDR2 YSYEKL. The CDR3 runs to 16 residues.

J is TRBJ2-3 and V is TRBV28, with D unclear. Germline V gene lookup returns CDR1 MDHEN and CDR2 SYDVKM. This CDR3 has 13 residues. V lost 5 bases and J lost 1, with 7 bases in between. The CDR3 sequence is CASSLLGTDTQYF. In nucleotides, the CDR3 is TGTGCCAGCAGTCTTCTAGGCACAGATACGCAGTATTTT.

The chain links TRBV5-6 to TRBJ2-2; TRBD2 agrees at 7 bases. The V gene end was trimmed by 4 bases and the J gene end by 2 bases; junction bases not matched to a gene: 5. Germline V lookup: CDR1 SGHDT, CDR2 YYEEEE. The CDR3 is 15 residues long. The CDR3 coding sequence is TGTGCCAGCAGCCCCGGGACTACTAACACCGGGGAGCTGTTTTTT. It codes for CASSPGTTNTGELFF. Using reference TRBV5-6 and TRBJ2-2 for the parts outside the CDR3, the full variable domain is DAGVTQSPTHLIKTRGQQVTLRCSPKSGHDTVSWYQQALGQGPQFIFQYYEEEERQRGNFPDRFSGHQFPNYSSELNVNALLLGDSALYLCASSPGTTNTGELFFGEGSRLTVL.

The gene calls are TRBV6-1 and TRBJ1-5; D might be TRBD1 (5 bases). The CDR3 is 15 amino acids. Germline CDR1 is MNHNS and CDR2 is SASEGT. V lost 5 bases to trimming and J lost 3 bases, with 14 bases between them. For the CDR3, the DNA is TGTGCCAGCAGTAGGTCCGACAGCTACAATCAGCCCCAGCATTTT. Its protein is CASSRSDSYNQPQHF.

The V call is TRBV7-8, the J call TRBJ2-3; no reliable D call. V dropped 2 bases and J dropped 0 bases, with 12 bases sitting between them. Germline CDR1 reads SGHVS; CDR2 reads FQNEAQ. The CDR3 has 16 amino acids. CDR3 region: CASSLSRPPSTDTQYF. The CDR3 DNA sequence: TGTGCCAGCAGCTTATCAAGGCCGCCTAGCACAGATACGCAGTATTTT.

The rearrangement uses TRBV11-2 and TRBJ2-7; maybe TRBD2 (5 bases). The V and J ends lost 2 bases and 1 base respectively, with 18 bases between them. The CDR3 length is 17 residues. CDR1 is SGHAT and CDR2 is FQNNGV in the germline V gene. The CDR3 loop is CASSLSVSRALSYEQYF. The CDR3 nucleotides are TGTGCCAGCAGCTTATCTGTCTCGCGGGCGTTGTCCTACGAGCAGTACTTC.

The chain links TRBV7-9 to TRBJ2-5, with D possibly TRBD2 on 6 matching bases. There are 15 residues in the CDR3. The V gene lost 5 bases and the J gene lost 5 bases, with 18 bases spanning the gap. CDR1 is SEHNR, CDR2 FQNEAQ, per germline (reference sequence). CDR3 loop: CASSHRERRGETQYF. The CDR3 DNA reads TGTGCCAGCAGCCACCGGGAAAGGAGGGGTGAGACCCAGTACTTC.

The chain joins TRBV15 to TRBJ2-2; 12 nucleotides line up with TRBD2. Germline loops: CDR1 LNHNV, CDR2 YYDKDF (reference sequence). V shed 2 bases, J shed 5 bases, and the junction held 6 bases outside the gene matches. This CDR3 has 17 residues. The CDR3 DNA reads as TGTGCCACCAGCAGACTCCCCGGACTAGCGGGGACCGGGGAGCTGTTTTTT. It yields the protein CATSRLPGLAGTGELFF.

V is TRBV27 and J is TRBJ2-7; D might be TRBD2 (5 bases). CDR3 length equals 16 residues. Germline V gene data show CDR1 as MNHEY and CDR2 as SMNVEV (reference sequence). Trimming pared 5 bases from V and 0 bases from J, leaving 17 bases between. CDR3 bases: TGTGCCAGCAGTACCCCCTTAAGGGAGAGCTCCTACGAGCAGTACTTC. This sequence encodes CASSTPLRESSYEQYF.

DNA for the CDR3: TGTGCCAGCTCACGACCTGGGGTGGGAAACACCATATATTTT. Amino acid sequence: CASSRPGVGNTIYF. The chain recombines TRBV18 with TRBJ1-3, with D hard to call. CDR1 is KGHSH, CDR2 LQKENI, per germline. Deletions cut 4 bases from V and 4 bases from J, with 11 bases between. The CDR3 is 14 amino acids.

This sequence joins TRBV28 and TRBJ2-1, with a possible D match to TRBD1 (8 bases). The V end lost 9 bases, the J end lost 1 base, and 13 bases lay between the germline ends. The CDR3 is 14 amino acids. The V gene's germline CDR1 is MDHEN and CDR2 SYDVKM. DNA for the CDR3: TGTGCCAGGACACAGGGGGGGTCCTACAATGAGCAGTTCTTC. Translation: CARTQGGSYNEQFF.

This CDR3 reads CATPKTRRNNEQFF. The CDR3 DNA is TGTGCCACCCCGAAGACAAGGCGAAACAATGAGCAGTTCTTC. The chain joins TRBV19 to TRBJ2-1; unclear D gene. In germline, CDR1 is LNHDA, CDR2 SQIVND (reference sequence). Trimming removed 10 bases from V and 5 bases from J, with 18 bases in between. The length of the CDR3 is 14 residues.

This rearrangement joins TRBV5-1 to TRBJ2-7; TRBD2 matches 11 bases. V lost 4 bases, J lost 2 bases, and 5 bases stayed unmatched. Germline CDR1 reads SGHRS; CDR2 reads YFSETQ. The CDR3 runs 15 residues. DNA for the CDR3: TGCGCCAGCAGCCTCGAACTAGCGGGGGCCTACGAGCAGTACTTC. Amino acids: CASSLELAGAYEQYF.

This rearrangement joins TRBV6-5 to TRBJ2-2; D perhaps matches TRBD2 (6 bases). CDR3 length: 13 amino acids. Trimming stripped 7 bases from V and 9 bases from J, with 15 bases between. Germline values: CDR1 MNHEY, CDR2 SVGAGI. In DNA, the CDR3 is TGTGCCAGCACCTTAGGAGGGTCCAGGGAGCTGTTTTTT. It specifies CASTLGGSRELFF.

This clone has only one observation. This chain uses TRBV5-1 with TRBJ2-3; the D is unclear. Germline V gives CDR1 SGHRS, CDR2 YFSETQ. Trimming removed 0 bases at V and 2 bases at J, with 7 bases between. This CDR3 comprises 14 residues. This CDR3 is CASSLEAATDTQYF. The CDR3 DNA reads TGCGCCAGCAGCTTGGAGGCGGCCACAGATACGCAGTATTTT.

This clone was observed a single time. The rearrangement uses TRBV13 and TRBJ2-3, with 8 bases fitting TRBD2. The CDR3 length is 16 residues. Germline CDR1 and CDR2: PRHDT and FYEKMQ (reference sequence). The J segment lost 6 bases and the V segment lost 5 bases, leaving 13 bases of the junction unmatched. The CDR3 spells CASSPEMSGSSDTQYF. CDR3 DNA sequence: TGTGCCAGCAGCCCCGAAATGAGCGGGAGTTCGGATACGCAGTATTTT.

The chain combines TRBV30 with TRBJ2-5; 7 bases are shared with TRBD2. Germline V gives CDR1 GTSNPN, CDR2 SVGIG (reference sequence). This CDR3 is built from 14 residues. V dropped 8 bases and J dropped 1; count of bases not matched to a gene: 10. For the CDR3, the DNA is TGTGCCGGGGACTACAGCGGCCTCCAAGAGACCCAGTACTTC. Translated, it gives CAGDYSGLQETQYF.

The chain couples TRBV11-2 to TRBJ2-7; 8 bases are a match to TRBD1. V trimming: 5 bases; J trimming: 3 bases; junction bases outside the gene matches: 3. CDR1 SGHAT and CDR2 FQNNGV come from the germline V gene. This CDR3 is 13 amino acids long. The CDR3 sequence: CASSTGQVYEQYF. The CDR3 DNA follows: TGTGCCAGCAGCACGGGACAGGTCTACGAGCAGTACTTC.